This entry features one TCR beta chain sequence. The antigen is undetermined. Profiling relied on immunoSEQ multiplex PCR, and the TCRdb table lists in-frame clones only, not all of them. The sample includes about 16,000 clones, approximately 61% of them seen just once. This CDR3 is 17 amino acids long. Trimming removed 1 base from V and 4 bases from J; junction bases left unmatched: 12. CDR1 and CDR2 from the germline V gene are LGHNA and YNFKEQ. This entry comes from a study of Tregs in tolerant kidney transplant recipients. Turning to the study itself: An approximately three-day belatacept mixed lymphocyte reaction, sometimes plus 5-day graft donor restimulation, preceded CD4+CD25+CD127- sorting. Sorting used antibodies to exclude donor cells. Points from the study as a whole: Findings come from small patient numbers and require larger validation.

Input material: Tregs from blood cultured with allogeneic cells. The source is a human donor in good health. J is TRBJ2-7 and V is TRBV4-2, with 8 bases identical to TRBD1. CDR3 in amino acids: CASSQGIGGQGMYEQYF. The CDR3 nucleotides read TGTGCCAGCAGCCAAGGGATCGGTGGACAGGGAATGTACGAGCAGTACTTC.